The clone carrying this TCR beta chain was counted ten times or more. The data originate from a study of shared clonotypes between healthy human individuals. TCRdb's copy holds only in-frame clones and misses some; the assay was immunoSEQ multiplex PCR. The sample lists 650,000 to 800,000 clones, around 77% occurring once. This CDR3 has 13 residues. Between the trimmed V and J ends, which lost 3 bases and 0 bases, there was a span of 5 bases. CDR1 is SGHTA, CDR2 FQGNSA, per germline. The clonotype originates from a woman between 25 and 40 years old in good health. The sequenced material came from memory CD4+ T cells sorted from blood. Subset specified: CD45RA-negative fraction. The V gene is TRBV7-2, the J gene TRBJ2-5; D uncertain. CDR3 region: CASSFSNQETQYF. The CDR3 region has the DNA TGTGCCAGCAGCTTCTCCAACCAAGAGACCCAGTACTTC.